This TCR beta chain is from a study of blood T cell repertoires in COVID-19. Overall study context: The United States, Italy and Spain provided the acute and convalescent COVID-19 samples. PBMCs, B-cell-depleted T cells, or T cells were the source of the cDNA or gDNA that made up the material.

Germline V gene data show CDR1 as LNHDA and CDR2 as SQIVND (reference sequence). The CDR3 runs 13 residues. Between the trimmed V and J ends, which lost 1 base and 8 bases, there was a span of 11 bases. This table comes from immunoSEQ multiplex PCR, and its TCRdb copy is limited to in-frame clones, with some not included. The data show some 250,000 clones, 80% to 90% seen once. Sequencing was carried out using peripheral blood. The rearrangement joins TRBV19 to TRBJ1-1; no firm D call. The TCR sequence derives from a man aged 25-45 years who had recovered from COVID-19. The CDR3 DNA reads TGTGCCAGTAGTATAGCCATCCCCCCAGAAGCTTTCTTT. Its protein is CASSIAIPPEAFF.